Each of the 23 T cell receptor beta chains below was sequenced from the same sample in a study of cytomegalovirus exposure and HLA in healthy donors. In the PCR, 60 Vbeta and 13 Jbeta primers were used. The protocol was immunoSEQ multiplex PCR, while the TCRdb copy is restricted to in-frame clones and leaves out a portion. This table has some 130,000 clones, approximately 60% appearing once. Sequenced: PBMCs. The receptor set was obtained from a human donor in good health.

This clone was detected once. V and J are TRBV4-1 and TRBJ2-3; TRBD1 matches at 7 bases. The length of the CDR3 is 15 residues. V lost 1 base, J lost 6 bases, and 7 bases stayed unmatched. The germline gives CDR1 MGHRA, CDR2 YSYEKL. The CDR3 sequence: CASSQGLQGSDTQYF. The DNA of the CDR3 is TGCGCCAGCAGCCAAGGCCTACAGGGGTCGGATACGCAGTATTTT.

A few counts support this clone. CDR3 residues: CASSPTGMITDTQYF. CDR3 in DNA: TGTGCCAGTAGCCCGACAGGGATGATCACAGATACGCAGTATTTT. This rearrangement joins TRBV19 to TRBJ2-3; TRBD1 matches 7 bases. The V gene end was trimmed by 6 bases and the J gene end by 2 bases; junction bases not matched to a gene: 8. Per the germline V gene, CDR1 is LNHDA and CDR2 is SQIVND (reference sequence). This CDR3 spans 15 amino acids.

This clone was picked up a small number of times. The rearrangement links TRBV11-2 to TRBJ2-7; 9 nucleotides line up with TRBD2. Germline V CDR1 and CDR2: SGHAT, FQNNGV. The CDR3 sequence is 14 residues long. After removal of 3 bases from V and 7 bases from J, the junction contained 7 bases not matched to a gene. The CDR3 sequence is CASSFIAGAGEQYF. The CDR3 DNA reads TGTGCCAGCAGCTTTATAGCGGGAGCGGGGGAGCAGTACTTC.

The chain is built from TRBV11-3 and TRBJ1-1; 9 bases agree with TRBD1. The CDR3 loop spans 15 amino acids. Losses at the gene ends were 5 bases for V and 3 bases for J; bases not matched to a gene: 7. CDR1 SGHNT and CDR2 YENEEA come from the germline V gene. The CDR3, as DNA: TGTGCCAGCAGCAGCTACAGGGGGCAATACACTGAAGCTTTCTTT. This gives the protein CASSSYRGQYTEAFF.

This clone appeared a single time. This chain joins TRBV28 and TRBJ2-7, with 11 nucleotides matching TRBD2. Germline V CDR1 and CDR2: MDHEN, SYDVKM. J was trimmed by 3 bases and V by 2 bases; bases with no gene match: 6. The CDR3 runs to 16 residues. CDR3 loop: CASSLPGLAEIYEQYF. The CDR3 DNA reads as TGTGCCAGCAGTTTACCGGGACTAGCGGAGATCTACGAGCAGTACTTC.

The chain combines TRBV27 with TRBJ2-5; weak D call: TRBD2 (6 bases). Germline V gene lookup returns CDR1 MNHEY and CDR2 SMNVEV (reference sequence). The CDR3 sequence is 15 residues long. V lost 3 bases and J lost 3, with 14 bases in between. As DNA, the CDR3 is TGTGCCAGCAGTTTCCGATCCGGGAGAAAAGAGACCCAGTACTTC. This gives the protein CASSFRSGRKETQYF.

This chain connects TRBV5-1 to TRBJ2-1; 11 positions agree with TRBD2. The V gene's germline CDR1 is SGHRS and CDR2 YFSETQ. Trimming at V came to 4 bases and at J to 4 bases, leaving 4 bases not matched to a gene. The CDR3 runs to 15 residues. For the CDR3, the DNA is TGCGCCAGCAGCCCGGGGACTAGCGGATACAATGAGCAGTTCTTC. It is translated as CASSPGTSGYNEQFF.

The V call is TRBV2, the J call TRBJ2-1; 8 bases fit TRBD2. V was clipped by 6 bases and J by 2 bases; unmatched bases: 6. The CDR3 is made up of 15 amino acids. The germline CDR1 and CDR2 sequences are SNHLY and FYNNEI. CDR3 nucleotides: TGTGCCAGCAGCGTCGGGGGGGGTACCTACAATGAGCAGTTCTTC. Residues: CASSVGGGTYNEQFF.

The rearrangement links TRBV6-5 to TRBJ2-1; 14 nucleotides match TRBD2. The V and J ends lost 8 bases and 10 bases, in that order; junction bases with no gene match: 7. CDR1 MNHEY and CDR2 SVGAGI come from the germline V gene. This CDR3 has 14 residues. The CDR3 spells CASWGLAGDREQFF. CDR3 nucleotide sequence: TGTGCCAGCTGGGGACTAGCGGGAGATAGGGAGCAGTTCTTC.

The V call is TRBV4-1, the J call TRBJ2-5; 9 nucleotides match TRBD2. In germline, CDR1 is MGHRA, CDR2 YSYEKL. J lost 2 bases, V lost 0 bases, and 10 bases had no gene match. The CDR3 spans 18 residues. DNA of the CDR3: TGCGCCAGCAGCCAAGATCTAGGGCTAGCGGGAAAGCAAGAGACCCAGTACTTC. It codes for CASSQDLGLAGKQETQYF.

The chain links TRBV10-3 to TRBJ2-2; 7 bases align to TRBD1. The CDR3 covers 16 residues. Germline CDR1 is ENHRY and CDR2 is SYGVKD. With 3 bases clipped from V and 5 bases from J, the junction kept 9 bases outside the gene matches. The CDR3 loop is CAISDLVRGLTGELFF. The CDR3 DNA sequence: TGTGCCATCAGTGACCTCGTGAGGGGGCTAACCGGGGAGCTGTTTTTT.

This rearrangement joins TRBV7-6 to TRBJ2-7; possible D gene TRBD2, 6 bases. V lost 4 bases to trimming and J lost 6 bases, with 13 bases between them. CDR3 length equals 13 residues. CDR1 and CDR2 from the germline V gene are SGHVS and FNYEAQ. CDR3 loop: CASSSEVGGEQYF. The DNA for the CDR3 is TGTGCCAGCAGCTCAGAGGTGGGGGGCGAGCAGTACTTC.

The V and J genes are TRBV27 and TRBJ2-7; D might be TRBD1 (5 bases). Trimming removed 0 bases from V and 7 bases from J, with 10 bases in between. There are 13 residues in the CDR3. Germline V CDR1 and CDR2: MNHEY, SMNVEV (reference sequence). The CDR3 DNA reads TGTGCCAGCAGTTTATCGTCAAGGGGTGAGCAGTACTTC. This gives the protein CASSLSSRGEQYF.

The chain employs TRBV5-1 and TRBJ2-7; TRBD2 aligns across 9 bases. This CDR3 has 13 amino acids. Germline values: CDR1 SGHRS, CDR2 YFSETQ. The V segment lost 7 bases and the J segment 3 bases; nucleotides outside the gene matches: 5. CDR3 amino acids: CASSSGEHYEQYF. The CDR3 region has the DNA TGCGCCAGCTCTAGCGGGGAACACTACGAGCAGTACTTC.

The chain couples TRBV6-5 to TRBJ2-5; 8 bases agree with TRBD1. CDR3 size: 14 residues. Germline V CDR1 and CDR2: MNHEY, SVGAGI. V lost 6 bases to trimming and J lost 5 bases; unmatched junction nucleotides: 8. The CDR3 protein is CASRQGGLGETQYF. In nucleotides, the CDR3 is TGTGCCAGCAGACAGGGGGGTCTAGGGGAGACCCAGTACTTC.

The chain combines TRBV7-2 with TRBJ2-1; TRBD1 matches 8 bases. Trimming at V came to 3 bases and at J to 0 bases, leaving 4 bases not matched to a gene. This CDR3 is 16 amino acids long. Germline loops: CDR1 SGHTA, CDR2 FQGNSA. The CDR3 loop is CASSFNRGSSYNEQFF. CDR3 bases: TGTGCCAGCAGCTTTAACAGGGGGAGCTCCTACAATGAGCAGTTCTTC.

This rearrangement joins TRBV2 to TRBJ1-1; 8 nucleotides match TRBD1. Unmatched junction bases numbered 11, after V lost 5 bases and J lost 0 bases. Germline V gene sequence: CDR1 SNHLY, CDR2 FYNNEI. This CDR3 has 17 residues. In nucleotides, the CDR3 is TGTGCCAGCAGTAGAACAGGGGGAGCAATCGTGAACACTGAAGCTTTCTTT. Its protein product is CASSRTGGAIVNTEAFF.

This clone was seen just once. This chain joins TRBV2 and TRBJ2-5; 8 bases are shared with TRBD2. The CDR3 is 15 amino acids. Looked up from germline, CDR1 is SNHLY and CDR2 is FYNNEI. After removal of 7 bases from V and 4 bases from J, the junction contained 11 bases not matched to a gene. The CDR3 sequence: CASIRGAGAGETQYF. CDR3 coding DNA: TGTGCCAGCATCCGAGGAGCGGGAGCGGGAGAGACCCAGTACTTC.

J is TRBJ2-6 and V is TRBV2; D possibly corresponds to TRBD1 (6 bases). The V gene lost 6 bases and the J gene lost 2 bases, with 8 bases spanning the gap. This CDR3 is 14 amino acids long. Germline V CDR1 and CDR2: SNHLY, FYNNEI. The CDR3 spells CASSQGTGANVLTF. CDR3 sequence (DNA): TGTGCCAGCAGCCAGGGGACTGGGGCCAACGTCCTGACTTTC.

This chain uses TRBV6-5 with TRBJ2-7, with TRBD2 matching over 8 bases. Germline trimming cut 2 bases from V and 7 bases from J; bases unmatched to any gene: 4. Germline CDR1 is MNHEY and CDR2 is SVGAGI. This CDR3 has 13 residues. The DNA of the CDR3 is TGTGCCAGCAGTTACCCCACGGGAGGGGAGCAGTACTTC. Amino acids: CASSYPTGGEQYF.

The chain is built from TRBV5-1 and TRBJ2-5; a weak D match, TRBD2 (5 bases). Germline CDR1 is SGHRS and CDR2 is YFSETQ. The CDR3 is made up of 13 amino acids. Trimming left V 4 bases short and J 2 bases short, with 9 bases between. The CDR3 loop is CASSEGRQETQYF. The CDR3 bases are TGCGCCAGCAGCGAGGGTCGTCAAGAGACCCAGTACTTC.

The chain couples TRBV11-3 to TRBJ2-5, with D possibly being TRBD2 (6 bases). This CDR3 comprises 15 residues. Between the trimmed V and J ends, which lost 3 bases and 5 bases, there was a span of 16 bases. Germline values: CDR1 SGHNT, CDR2 YENEEA. CDR3 in amino acids: CASSFSVGRLETQYF. The CDR3 nucleotides are TGTGCCAGCAGCTTTTCGGTAGGGAGGTTGGAGACCCAGTACTTC.

The J gene is TRBJ2-7, the V gene TRBV5-1, with D possibly TRBD1 on 5 matching bases. The CDR3 runs 13 residues. Looked up from germline, CDR1 is SGHRS and CDR2 is YFSETQ. The V gene lost 2 bases and the J gene lost 3 bases, with 9 bases spanning the gap. The CDR3 protein is CASSLYTGYEQYF. CDR3 nucleotides: TGCGCCAGCAGCTTATACACAGGCTACGAGCAGTACTTC. Drawing the rest from reference TRBV5-1 and TRBJ2-7, the complete variable domain is KAGVTQTPRYLIKTRGQQVTLSCSPISGHRSVSWYQQTPGQGLQFLFEYFSETQRNKGNFPGRFSGRQFSNSRSEMNVSTLELGDSALYLCASSLYTGYEQYFGPGTRLTVT.